This T cell receptor beta chain was sequenced for a study of post-analysis software for immune sequencing data. Overall study: Patients had relapsing-remitting, secondary progressive or progressive-relapsing multiple sclerosis; some lacked subtype.

Tagging with unique molecular identifiers was a feature of the TCR beta cDNA libraries. Each CDR3 protein is one row after TCRdb ran MiXCR on the PCR reads. Of 750,000 to 950,000 distinct CDR3 sequences in the sample, around 42% were seen once. Study-wide findings and caveats: Significantly decreased normalized Chao1 diversity was recorded for multiple sclerosis patients relative to controls. Higher frequency in patients than in controls was seen for 5 or 6 TRBV segments, with TRBV5-6, TRBV5-1 and TRBV20-1 among them. F measure showed strong co-clustering of same-batch samples.

This clonotype was found a few times. Its antigen is not identified. With 10 bases clipped from V and 5 bases from J, the junction kept 4 bases outside the gene matches. Germline CDR1 is MNHEY and CDR2 is SVGEGT. This CDR3 has 12 amino acids. Specimen: blood. The sequence derives from a girl between 10 and 17 years old with multiple sclerosis. The chain has TRBV6-2 or TRBV6-3 and TRBJ2-1; 8 nucleotides match TRBD2. In DNA, the CDR3 is TGTGCCACCGGGACTAGGGACAATGAGCAGTTCTTC. Translating gives CATGTRDNEQFF.